This T cell receptor (beta chain) was captured in a study of T cells in narcolepsy (dated by TCRdb to between 2017 and 2018). Turning to the overall study: Healthy control donors were enrolled in the study alongside patients who had narcolepsy type 1 or type 2 (NT1, NT2). To look for autoreactive T cells in narcolepsy patients that target self-antigens of hypocretin neurons (hypocretin, TRIB2), the study used TCR Vbeta sequencing to follow clonotypes in blood and CSF. Paper-wide results and their limitations: According to the report, autoreactive clonotypes were detected serially in the blood of the same patients and of different patients, but not in healthy controls. No sequences matching autoreactive T cell clones were present in some of the blood memory CD4+ repertoires from patients and controls. HCRT-specific and TRIB2-specific autoreactive clonotypes were highlighted in plots that compared CD4+ T cell clonotypes in CSF versus blood from the same patient. Patients and controls had similar numbers of sequenced blood memory CD4+ clonotypes, with averages of approximately 40,000 in patients and some 35,000 in controls.

Concerning this clone itself: It lacks a known antigen. Nothing much larger sits one base from this clone, and base qualities are not available.

The library was built by means of the immunoSEQ multiplex PCR assay. TCRdb took this table from immuneACCESS and kept in-frame rearrangements with V and J called. Such tables lack part of the clones; where checked against another copy, unresolved V genes explain under half of the gap, and the rest is unexplained. In all, the sample holds 9,500 to 12,000 clones, and around 94% of those were seen once. The ten largest clonotypes hold 0.9% to 1.3% of the sample. For TCR Vbeta sequencing, memory CD4+ T cells were sorted ex vivo from the peripheral blood of both healthy controls and narcolepsy patients. CDR3 length: 11 amino acids, cysteine to phenylalanine. Only CDR3 DNA is held: 33 bases, read in frame from base 1. V loses 6 bases, J loses 11 bases, and the germline ends lie 14 bases apart. From the germline V gene (reference sequence), CDR1 is DFQATT and CDR2 is SNEGSKA.

The receptor was isolated from a human donor with narcolepsy. The V gene is TRBV20-1 and the J gene is TRBJ2-1, with no confident D gene call. Sequencing was done on a sample of CD45RA- memory CD4+ T cells from PBMCs. The cell subset or site label here, explained by the study, means: memory T cells sorted ex vivo from peripheral blood. The DNA sequence is TGCAGTGCGCCGGATGGGATACAGCAGTTCTTC. This encodes CSAPDGIQQFF.